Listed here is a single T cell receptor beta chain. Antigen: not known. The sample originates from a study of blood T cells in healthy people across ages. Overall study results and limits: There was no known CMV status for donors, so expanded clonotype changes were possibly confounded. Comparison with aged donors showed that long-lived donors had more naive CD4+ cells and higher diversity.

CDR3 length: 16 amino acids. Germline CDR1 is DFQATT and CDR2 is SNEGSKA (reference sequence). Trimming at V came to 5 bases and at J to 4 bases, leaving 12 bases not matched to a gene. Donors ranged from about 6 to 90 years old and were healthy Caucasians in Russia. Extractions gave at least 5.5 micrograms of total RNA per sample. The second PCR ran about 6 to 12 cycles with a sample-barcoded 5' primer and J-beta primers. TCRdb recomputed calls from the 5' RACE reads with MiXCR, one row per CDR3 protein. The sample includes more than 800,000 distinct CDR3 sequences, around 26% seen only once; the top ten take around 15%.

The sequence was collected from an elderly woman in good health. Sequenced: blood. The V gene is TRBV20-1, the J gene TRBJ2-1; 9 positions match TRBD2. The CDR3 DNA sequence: TGCAGTGCTTTGGACCCAGCGGGGGGTAGATACAATGAGCAGTTCTTC. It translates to CSALDPAGGRYNEQFF.